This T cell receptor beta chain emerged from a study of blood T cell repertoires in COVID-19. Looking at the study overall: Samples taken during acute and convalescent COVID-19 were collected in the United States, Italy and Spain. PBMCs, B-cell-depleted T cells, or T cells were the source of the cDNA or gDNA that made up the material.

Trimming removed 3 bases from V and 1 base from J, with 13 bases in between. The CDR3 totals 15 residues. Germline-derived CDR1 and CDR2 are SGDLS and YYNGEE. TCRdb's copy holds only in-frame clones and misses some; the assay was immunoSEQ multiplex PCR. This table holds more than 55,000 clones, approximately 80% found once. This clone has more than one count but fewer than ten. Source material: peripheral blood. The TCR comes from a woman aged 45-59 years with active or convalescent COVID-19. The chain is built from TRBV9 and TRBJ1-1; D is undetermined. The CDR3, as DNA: TGTGCCAGCAGCGAGGACTTTAACTCGAACACTGAAGCTTTCTTT. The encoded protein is CASSEDFNSNTEAFF.